The sequence of this TCR beta chain was determined in a study of blood T cell repertoires in COVID-19 (dated by TCRdb to between 2020 and 2021). General notes on the study: Samples from collaborators originated in the United States, Italy and Spain and spanned both the acute and convalescent phases of COVID-19. The material from the prospective study consisted of cDNA or gDNA derived from T cells, B-cell-depleted T cells, or PBMCs. Deeply sampled blood TCRbeta repertoires from subjects exposed to, actively infected with, or recovered from COVID-19 were included in the dataset. A freely available public database, intended as a resource for researchers studying the immune response to SARS-CoV-2, is where the repertoires were released. The samples were drawn from two sources: the first 160 participants of the ongoing ImmuneRACE study, and 1,000 to 1,500 subjects contributed by 6 global collaborators. A de-identified subject ID, COVID-19 status, age in years and sex were almost always included in the sample metadata. HLA class I and class II types, where available, came from metadata supplied by the sample provider rather than from assay-based typing.

Summary of the overall study and its limitations: The quantity of clinical and demographic metadata differed by source and by participant and was supplied without curation.

TCRbeta CDR3 regions were amplified from genomic DNA using the immunoSEQ Assay, a bias-controlled multiplex PCR. The study's processing was this. Nucleated cell counts per sample were estimated from amplification of reference gene primers within the assay. Sequence reads were collapsed and filtered to measure the absolute abundance of every unique TCRbeta CDR3 rearrangement. For each sample, productive Simpson clonality was calculated as the square root of Simpson's diversity index over productive rearrangements. The immuneACCESS repertoire file appears here via TCRdb, limited to in-frame rearrangements. These files lack a portion of the clones; in checked studies, under half of the deficit traces to unresolved V genes, and the cause of the others is not known. Clonal size and the V and J genes are those of that table, whereas D and trimming came from the DNA. The sample table records 150,000 to 200,000 clones; 75% to 80% of these occur just once. The ten largest clones add up to approximately 15% of the sample.

Whole blood was collected in K2EDTA tubes by collaborating institutions according to the institutions' own protocols. For TCRbeta analysis, collaborators shipped samples as frozen whole blood, isolated PBMCs, or DNA extracted from either of those sample types. This clone was seen a handful of times. The specificity of this receptor is unknown. Nothing much larger sits one base from this clone, and base qualities are not available. The CDR3 covers 12 residues, taking in both the cysteine and the phenylalanine. Only the CDR3 portion is preserved as DNA: 36 bases, with reading frame beginning at the first base. The germline V gene supplies CDR1 SGHTS and CDR2 YDEGEE. The V end loses 9 bases and the J end loses 7 bases, and a stretch of 16 bases separates them.

This TCR was sampled from a woman of 80 years or more with acute or convalescent COVID-19. The receptor chain draws on TRBV5-8 and TRBJ1-1; the D gene cannot be resolved reliably. Sequencing was carried out using peripheral blood. The CDR3 protein is CATGFIEVEAFF. The DNA sequence is as follows: TGTGCCACCGGATTTATCGAGGTTGAAGCTTTCTTT.